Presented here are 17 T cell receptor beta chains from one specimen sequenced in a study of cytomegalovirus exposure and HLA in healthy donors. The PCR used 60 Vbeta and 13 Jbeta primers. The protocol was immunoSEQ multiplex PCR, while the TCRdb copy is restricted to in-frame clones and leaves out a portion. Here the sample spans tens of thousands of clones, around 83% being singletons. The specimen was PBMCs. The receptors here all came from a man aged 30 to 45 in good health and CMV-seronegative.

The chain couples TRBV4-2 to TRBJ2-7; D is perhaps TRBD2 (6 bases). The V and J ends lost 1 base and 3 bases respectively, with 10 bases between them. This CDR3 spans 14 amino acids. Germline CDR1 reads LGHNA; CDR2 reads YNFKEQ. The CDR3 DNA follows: TGTGCCAGCAGCCAAGCCGGGACTGACTACGAGCAGTACTTC. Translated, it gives CASSQAGTDYEQYF.

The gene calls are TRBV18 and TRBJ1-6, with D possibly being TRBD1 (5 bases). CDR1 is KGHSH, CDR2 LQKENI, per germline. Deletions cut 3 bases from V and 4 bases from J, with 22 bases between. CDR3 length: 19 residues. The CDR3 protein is CASSPQANGGVGYNSPLHF. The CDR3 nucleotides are TGTGCCAGCTCACCCCAGGCCAACGGGGGTGTGGGATATAATTCACCCCTCCACTTT.

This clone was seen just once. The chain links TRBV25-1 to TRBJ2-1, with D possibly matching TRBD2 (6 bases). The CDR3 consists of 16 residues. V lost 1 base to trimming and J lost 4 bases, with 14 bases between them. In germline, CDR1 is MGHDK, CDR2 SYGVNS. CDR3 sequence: CASSESLATSYNEQFF. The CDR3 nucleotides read TGTGCCAGCAGTGAATCGCTAGCGACCTCTTACAATGAGCAGTTCTTC.

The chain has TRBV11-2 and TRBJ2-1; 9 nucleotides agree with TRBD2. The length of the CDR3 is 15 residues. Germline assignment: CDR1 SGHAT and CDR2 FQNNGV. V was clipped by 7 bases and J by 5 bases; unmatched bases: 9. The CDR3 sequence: CASTYLAGLNNEQFF. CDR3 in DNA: TGTGCCAGCACCTATCTAGCGGGATTAAACAATGAGCAGTTCTTC.

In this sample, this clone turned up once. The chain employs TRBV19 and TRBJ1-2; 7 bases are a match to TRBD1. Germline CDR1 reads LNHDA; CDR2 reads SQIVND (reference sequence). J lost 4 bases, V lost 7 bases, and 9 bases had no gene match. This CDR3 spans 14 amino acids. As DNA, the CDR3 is TGTGCCAGTACCCCCTCGACAGGGCCCTATGGCTACACCTTC. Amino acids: CASTPSTGPYGYTF.

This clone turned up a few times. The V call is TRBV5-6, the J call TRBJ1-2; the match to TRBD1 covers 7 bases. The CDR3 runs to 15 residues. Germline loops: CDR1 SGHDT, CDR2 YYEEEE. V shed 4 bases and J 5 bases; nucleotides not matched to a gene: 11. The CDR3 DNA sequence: TGTGCCAGCAGCGACTTCGACAGGGTCCGGTATGGCTACACCTTC. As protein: CASSDFDRVRYGYTF.

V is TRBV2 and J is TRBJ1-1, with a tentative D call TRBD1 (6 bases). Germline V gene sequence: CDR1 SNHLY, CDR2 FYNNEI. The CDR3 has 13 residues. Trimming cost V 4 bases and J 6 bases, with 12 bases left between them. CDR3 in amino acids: CASSGTAGPEAFF. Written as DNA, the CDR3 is TGTGCCAGCAGTGGGACAGCCGGACCTGAAGCTTTCTTT.

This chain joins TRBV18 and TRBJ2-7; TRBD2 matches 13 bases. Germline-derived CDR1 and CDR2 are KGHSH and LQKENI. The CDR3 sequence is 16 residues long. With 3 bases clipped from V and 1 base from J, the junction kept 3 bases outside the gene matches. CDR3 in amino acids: CASSPGLAGVSYEQYF. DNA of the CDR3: TGTGCCAGCTCACCCGGACTAGCGGGAGTGTCCTACGAGCAGTACTTC.

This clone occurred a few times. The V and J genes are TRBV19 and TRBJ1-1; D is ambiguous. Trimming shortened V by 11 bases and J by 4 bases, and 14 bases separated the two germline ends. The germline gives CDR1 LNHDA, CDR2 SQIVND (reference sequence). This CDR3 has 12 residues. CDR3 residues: CAVGRLGTEAFF. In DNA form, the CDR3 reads TGTGCCGTGGGGAGATTGGGCACTGAAGCTTTCTTT. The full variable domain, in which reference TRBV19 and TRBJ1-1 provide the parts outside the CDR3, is DGGITQSPKYLFRKEGQNVTLSCEQNLNHDAMYWYRQDPGQGLRLIYYSQIVNDFQKGDIAEGYSVSREKKESFPLTVTSAQKNPTAFYLCAVGRLGTEAFFGQGTRLTVV.

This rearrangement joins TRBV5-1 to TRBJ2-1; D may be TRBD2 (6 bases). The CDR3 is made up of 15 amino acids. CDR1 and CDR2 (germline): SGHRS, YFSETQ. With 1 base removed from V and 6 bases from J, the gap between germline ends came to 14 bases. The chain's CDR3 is CASSLFRGVSNEQFF. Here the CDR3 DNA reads TGCGCCAGCAGCTTGTTTCGCGGGGTCTCCAATGAGCAGTTCTTC.

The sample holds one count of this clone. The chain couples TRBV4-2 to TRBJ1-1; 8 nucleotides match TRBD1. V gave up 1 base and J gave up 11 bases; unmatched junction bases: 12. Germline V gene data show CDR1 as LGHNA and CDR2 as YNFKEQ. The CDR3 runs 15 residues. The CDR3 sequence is CASSQGDRTRSSAFF. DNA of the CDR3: TGTGCCAGCAGCCAAGGGGACAGGACGAGATCGTCTGCTTTCTTT.

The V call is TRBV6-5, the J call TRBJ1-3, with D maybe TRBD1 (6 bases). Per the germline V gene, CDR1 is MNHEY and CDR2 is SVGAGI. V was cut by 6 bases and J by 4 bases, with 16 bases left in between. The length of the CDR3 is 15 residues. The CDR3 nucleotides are TGTGCCAGCAGCCTTCTTGGAGGACAGGGAAACACCATATATTTT. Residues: CASSLLGGQGNTIYF.

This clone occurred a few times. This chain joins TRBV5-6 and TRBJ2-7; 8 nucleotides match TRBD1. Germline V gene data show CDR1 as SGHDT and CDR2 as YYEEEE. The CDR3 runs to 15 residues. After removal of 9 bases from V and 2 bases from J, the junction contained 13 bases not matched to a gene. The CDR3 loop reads CATGRGDRSTYEQYF. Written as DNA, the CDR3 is TGTGCCACAGGGAGAGGGGACAGGTCAACCTACGAGCAGTACTTC.

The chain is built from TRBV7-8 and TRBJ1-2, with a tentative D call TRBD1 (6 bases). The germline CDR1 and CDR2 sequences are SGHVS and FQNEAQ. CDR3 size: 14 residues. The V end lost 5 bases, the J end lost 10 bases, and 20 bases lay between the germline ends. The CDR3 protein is CASSNGGGLVDYTF. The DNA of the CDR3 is TGTGCCAGCAGCAACGGCGGGGGGCTTGTTGACTACACCTTC. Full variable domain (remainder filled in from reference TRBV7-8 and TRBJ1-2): GAGVSQSPRYKVAKRGQDVALRCDPISGHVSLFWYQQALGQGPEFLTYFQNEAQLDKSGLPSDRFFAERPEGSVSTLKIQRTQQEDSAVYLCASSNGGGLVDYTFGSGTRLTVV.

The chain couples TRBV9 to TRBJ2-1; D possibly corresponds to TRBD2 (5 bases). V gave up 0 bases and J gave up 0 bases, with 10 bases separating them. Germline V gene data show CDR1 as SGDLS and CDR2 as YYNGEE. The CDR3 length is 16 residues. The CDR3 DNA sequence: TGTGCCAGCAGCGTAGAGAGGGCCCACTCCTACAATGAGCAGTTCTTC. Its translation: CASSVERAHSYNEQFF.

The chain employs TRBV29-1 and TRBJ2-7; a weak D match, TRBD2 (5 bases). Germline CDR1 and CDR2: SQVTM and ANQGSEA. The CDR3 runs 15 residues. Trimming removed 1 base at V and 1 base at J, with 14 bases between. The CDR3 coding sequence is TGCAGCGTTGAAGTCGGTAGAGGGCTATCCTACGAGCAGTACTTC. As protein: CSVEVGRGLSYEQYF.

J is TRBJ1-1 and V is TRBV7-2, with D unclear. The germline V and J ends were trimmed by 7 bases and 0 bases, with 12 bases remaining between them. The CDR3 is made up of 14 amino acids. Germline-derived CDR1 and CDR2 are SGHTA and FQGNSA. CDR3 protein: CASTISFLNTEAFF. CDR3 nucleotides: TGTGCCAGCACCATCAGTTTTTTGAACACTGAAGCTTTCTTT.